This T cell receptor beta chain originates from a study of blood T cell repertoires in COVID-19. Overall study: Sources were T cells, B-cell-depleted T cells, or PBMCs; the material itself was cDNA or gDNA.

In the source study's methods: Scientists estimated how many nucleated cells there were by amplifying reference gene primers. This table comes from immunoSEQ multiplex PCR, and its TCRdb copy is limited to in-frame clones, with some not included. V, J and clone size reflect that table, while D and trimming were determined from the DNA. The sample has over 130,000 clones; approximately 86% are singletons. Sequenced input: peripheral blood. The sequence came from a man between 65 and 80 years old with acute or convalescent COVID-19.

Here the CDR3 reads CASSLAGTVPYEQYF. CDR3 bases: TGTGCCAGCAGTTTAGCGGGGACAGTCCCCTACGAGCAGTACTTC. The chain joins TRBV27 to TRBJ2-7; possibly TRBD1 for D (7 bases). CDR3 length: 15 amino acids. Germline assignment: CDR1 MNHEY and CDR2 SMNVEV (reference sequence). Trimming removed 2 bases from V and 2 bases from J, with 13 bases in between.